These 8 T cell receptor beta chains were sequenced from one sample in a study of blood T cell repertoires in COVID-19. The method was immunoSEQ multiplex PCR; TCRdb's version includes in-frame clones alone and lacks a portion of them. This sample carries under 200,000 clones, under 85% of them seen once, and the ten largest clones take less than 15%. Sample: PBMCs or T cells enriched from blood (not recorded which). These receptors all come from a man in his fifties or sixties who had recovered from COVID-19.

The J gene is TRBJ2-2, the V gene TRBV12-3 or TRBV12-4; D is ambiguous. Trimming shortened V by 2 bases and J by 5 bases, and 6 bases separated the two germline ends. This CDR3 comprises 13 residues. In DNA form, the CDR3 reads TGTGCCAGCAGTTTAATTGCGACCGGGGAGCTGTTTTTT. It yields the protein CASSLIATGELFF.

This rearrangement joins TRBV7-9 to TRBJ1-2; maybe TRBD1 (6 bases). Between the trimmed V and J ends, which lost 10 bases and 8 bases, there was a span of 17 bases. This CDR3 has 12 amino acids. Germline assignment: CDR1 SEHNR and CDR2 FQNEAQ (reference sequence). The CDR3 is CATEGGAEGYTF. CDR3 in DNA: TGTGCCACAGAGGGGGGGGCTGAAGGCTACACCTTC.

The rearrangement uses TRBV19 and TRBJ2-2; 10 bases fit TRBD1. Germline V lookup: CDR1 LNHDA, CDR2 SQIVND (reference sequence). With 5 bases clipped from V and 6 bases from J, the junction kept 0 bases outside the gene matches. This CDR3 spans 13 amino acids. Here the CDR3 reads CASSGQGAGELFF. CDR3 in DNA: TGTGCCAGTAGTGGACAGGGGGCCGGGGAGCTGTTTTTT.

This chain joins TRBV4-2 and TRBJ1-6; D uncertain. Trimming shortened V by 0 bases and J by 5 bases, and 11 bases separated the two germline ends. The germline CDR1 and CDR2 sequences are LGHNA and YNFKEQ. The CDR3 runs 16 residues. CDR3 nucleotides: TGTGCCAGCAGCCAAGAGTGGCAGCTAGATAATTCACCCCTCCACTTT. It encodes CASSQEWQLDNSPLHF.

The V call is TRBV5-1, the J call TRBJ2-7, with D maybe TRBD1 (5 bases). Germline lookup yields CDR1 SGHRS and CDR2 YFSETQ. The CDR3 is made up of 14 amino acids. V was trimmed by 4 bases and J by 6 bases, leaving 17 bases between them. Here the CDR3 reads CASSHRPGNFEQYF. The CDR3 DNA sequence: TGCGCCAGCAGCCATAGGCCAGGGAACTTCGAGCAGTACTTC.

The V gene is TRBV14, the J gene TRBJ2-5; D might be TRBD1 (5 bases). This CDR3 region has 14 residues. CDR1 SGHDN and CDR2 FVKESK come from the germline V gene. V was cut by 1 base and J by 4 bases, with 10 bases left in between. In nucleotides, the CDR3 is TGTGCCAGCAGCCAAGTTTCAAGGGGAGAGACCCAGTACTTC. As protein: CASSQVSRGETQYF.

The genes are TRBV12-3 or TRBV12-4 and TRBJ2-7; D unclear. The germline V and J ends were trimmed by 4 bases and 0 bases, with 4 bases remaining between them. CDR3 size: 12 residues. The CDR3 bases are TGTGCCAGCAGTTGGGCCTCCTACGAGCAGTACTTC. Its protein product is CASSWASYEQYF.

The chain uses TRBV27 and TRBJ2-7; 7 nucleotides agree with TRBD2. Germline loops: CDR1 MNHEY, CDR2 SMNVEV (reference sequence). The CDR3 loop spans 13 amino acids. J gave up 7 bases and V 10 bases, and 13 bases lay outside the gene matches. The chain's CDR3 is CATGSGATLEQYF. In nucleotides, the CDR3 is TGTGCCACCGGCAGCGGGGCCACCCTGGAGCAGTACTTC.